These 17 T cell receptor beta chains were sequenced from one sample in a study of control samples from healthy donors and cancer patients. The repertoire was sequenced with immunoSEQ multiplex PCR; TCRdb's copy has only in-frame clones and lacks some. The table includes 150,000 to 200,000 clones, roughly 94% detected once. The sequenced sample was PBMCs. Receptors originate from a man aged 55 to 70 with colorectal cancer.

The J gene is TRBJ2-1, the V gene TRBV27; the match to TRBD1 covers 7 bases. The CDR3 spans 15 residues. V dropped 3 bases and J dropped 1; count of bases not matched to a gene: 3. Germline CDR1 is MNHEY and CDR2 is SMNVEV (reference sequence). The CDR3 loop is CASSLGTASYNEQFF. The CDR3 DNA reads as TGTGCCAGCAGTTTGGGGACAGCTTCCTACAATGAGCAGTTCTTC.

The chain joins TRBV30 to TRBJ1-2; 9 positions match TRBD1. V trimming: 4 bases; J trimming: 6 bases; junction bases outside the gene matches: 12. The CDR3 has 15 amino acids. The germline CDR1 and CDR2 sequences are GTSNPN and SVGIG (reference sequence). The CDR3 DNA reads TGTGCCTGGACCTCGGGACAGGGTCTTGTTCATGGCTACACCTTC. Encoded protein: CAWTSGQGLVHGYTF.

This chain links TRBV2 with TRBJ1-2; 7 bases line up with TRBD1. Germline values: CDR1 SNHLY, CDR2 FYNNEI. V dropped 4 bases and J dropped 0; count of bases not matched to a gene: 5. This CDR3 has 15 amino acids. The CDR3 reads CASSGDRLSNYGYTF. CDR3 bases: TGTGCCAGCAGTGGGGACAGACTCTCTAACTATGGCTACACCTTC.

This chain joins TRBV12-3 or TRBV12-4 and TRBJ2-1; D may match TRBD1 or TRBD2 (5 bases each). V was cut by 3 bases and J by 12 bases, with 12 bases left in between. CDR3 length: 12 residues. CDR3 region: CASSFGTPRQFF. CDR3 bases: TGTGCCAGCAGTTTTGGGACGCCGAGGCAGTTCTTC.

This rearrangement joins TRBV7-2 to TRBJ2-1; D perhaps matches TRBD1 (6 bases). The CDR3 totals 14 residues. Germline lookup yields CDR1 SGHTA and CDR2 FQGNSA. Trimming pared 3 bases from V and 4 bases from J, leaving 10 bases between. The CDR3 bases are TGTGCCAGCAGCTTCAGGGGCTGGTACAATGAGCAGTTCTTC. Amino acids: CASSFRGWYNEQFF.

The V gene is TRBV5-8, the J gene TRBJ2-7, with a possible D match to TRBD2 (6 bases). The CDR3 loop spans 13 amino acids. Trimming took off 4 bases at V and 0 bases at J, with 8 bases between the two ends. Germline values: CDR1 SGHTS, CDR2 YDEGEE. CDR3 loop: CASSLGSSYEQYF. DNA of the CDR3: TGTGCCAGCAGCCTCGGGAGCTCCTACGAGCAGTACTTC.

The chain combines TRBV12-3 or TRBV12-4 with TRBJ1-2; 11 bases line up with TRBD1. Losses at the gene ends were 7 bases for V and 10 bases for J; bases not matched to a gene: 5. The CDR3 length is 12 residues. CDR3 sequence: CASTPGQGVYTF. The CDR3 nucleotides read TGTGCCAGCACCCCGGGACAGGGGGTCTACACCTTC.

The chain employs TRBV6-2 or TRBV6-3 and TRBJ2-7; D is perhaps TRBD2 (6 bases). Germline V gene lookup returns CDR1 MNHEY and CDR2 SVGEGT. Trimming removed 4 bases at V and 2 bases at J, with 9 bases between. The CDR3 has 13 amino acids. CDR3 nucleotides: TGTGCCAGCAGTTTTGGAGGGGCCTACGAGCAGTACTTC. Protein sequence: CASSFGGAYEQYF.

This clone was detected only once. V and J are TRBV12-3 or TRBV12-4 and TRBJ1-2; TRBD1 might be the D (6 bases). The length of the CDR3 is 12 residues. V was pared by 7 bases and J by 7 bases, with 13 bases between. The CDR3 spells CASTVQGGGYTF. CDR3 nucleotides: TGTGCCAGCACCGTACAGGGTGGTGGCTACACCTTC.

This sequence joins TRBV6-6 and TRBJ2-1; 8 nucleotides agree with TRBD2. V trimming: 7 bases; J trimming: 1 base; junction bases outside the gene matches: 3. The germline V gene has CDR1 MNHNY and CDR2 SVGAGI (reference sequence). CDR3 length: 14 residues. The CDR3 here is CASTRGGSYNEQFF. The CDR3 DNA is TGTGCCAGCACCCGCGGGGGGTCCTACAATGAGCAGTTCTTC.

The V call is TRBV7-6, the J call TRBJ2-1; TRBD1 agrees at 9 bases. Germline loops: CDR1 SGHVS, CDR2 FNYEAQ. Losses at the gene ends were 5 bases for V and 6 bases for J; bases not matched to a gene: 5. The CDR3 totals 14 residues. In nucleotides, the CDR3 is TGTGCCAGCAGCCAAGACAGGGGGGCCAATGAGCAGTTCTTC. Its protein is CASSQDRGANEQFF.

CDR3 coding DNA: TGCGCCAGCAGCTTGGCAGGTGCGGGAGGCAGCAATCAGCCCCAGCATTTT. Amino acid sequence: CASSLAGAGGSNQPQHF. The rearrangement joins TRBV5-1 to TRBJ1-5; no clear D gene. From germline, CDR1 is SGHRS and CDR2 YFSETQ. The CDR3 is made up of 17 amino acids. The V end lost 0 bases, the J end lost 1 base, and 14 bases lay between the germline ends.

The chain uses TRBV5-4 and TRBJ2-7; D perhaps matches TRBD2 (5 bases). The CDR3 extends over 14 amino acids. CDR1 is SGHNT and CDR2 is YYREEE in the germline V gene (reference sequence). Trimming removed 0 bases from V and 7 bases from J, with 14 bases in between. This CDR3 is CASSLDGRRGEQYF. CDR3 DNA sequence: TGTGCCAGCAGCTTGGACGGCAGAAGAGGGGAGCAGTACTTC.

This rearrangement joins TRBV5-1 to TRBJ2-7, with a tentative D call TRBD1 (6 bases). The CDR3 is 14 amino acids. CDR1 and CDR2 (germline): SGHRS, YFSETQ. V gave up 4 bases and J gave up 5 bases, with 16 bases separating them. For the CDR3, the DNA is TGCGCCAGCAGCCCGGGACAATTGAAACACGAGCAGTACTTC. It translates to CASSPGQLKHEQYF.

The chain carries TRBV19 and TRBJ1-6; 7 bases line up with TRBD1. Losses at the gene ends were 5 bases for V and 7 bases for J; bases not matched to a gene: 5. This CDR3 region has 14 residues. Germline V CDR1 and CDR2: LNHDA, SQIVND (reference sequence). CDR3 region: CASSADRRNSPLHF. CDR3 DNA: TGTGCCAGTAGTGCGGACAGGCGGAATTCACCCCTCCACTTT.

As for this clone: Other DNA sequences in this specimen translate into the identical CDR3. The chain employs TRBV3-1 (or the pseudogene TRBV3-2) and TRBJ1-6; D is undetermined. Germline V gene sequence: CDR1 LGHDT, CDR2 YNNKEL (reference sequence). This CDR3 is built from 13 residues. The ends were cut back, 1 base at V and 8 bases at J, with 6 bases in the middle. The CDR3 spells CASSQGGDSPLHF. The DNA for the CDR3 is TGTGCCAGCAGCCAAGGAGGTGATTCACCCCTCCACTTT.

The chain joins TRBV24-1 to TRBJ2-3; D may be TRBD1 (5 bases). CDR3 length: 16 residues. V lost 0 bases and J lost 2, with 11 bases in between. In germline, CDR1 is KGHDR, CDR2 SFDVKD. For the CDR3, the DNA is TGTGCCACCAGTGATTTGCAAGAGACAGCCACAGATACGCAGTATTTT. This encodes CATSDLQETATDTQYF.